Sequencing of this TCR beta chain was carried out in a study of cytomegalovirus exposure and HLA in healthy donors. The study ran its PCR with 60 Vbeta and 13 Jbeta primers. The assay was immunoSEQ multiplex PCR, and TCRdb's table has in-frame clones only and misses some. Among about 180,000 clones listed, just over 70% were seen once. This clone occurred a few times. Its antigen is still unknown. The CDR3 length is 15 residues. Germline CDR1 is SGHDT and CDR2 is YYEEEE. With V trimmed by 5 bases and J by 4 bases, 8 bases remained unmatched. Whole-study results and caveats: In a later analysis, across HLA loci, associated TCR counts were highest for DRB1, lowest for HLA-C. Sequencing depth roughly uniform across donors was assumed in presence/absence analyses.

The clonotype was recovered from a human donor in good health. The chain combines TRBV5-6 with TRBJ2-1, with TRBD2 matching 8 bases. Sequences were obtained from PBMCs. DNA for the CDR3: TGTGCCAGCAGTCGATTGGGGACTAGTTACAATGAGCAGTTCTTC. Residues: CASSRLGTSYNEQFF. Together with reference TRBV5-6 and TRBJ2-1, the CDR3 gives the full variable domain: DAGVTQSPTHLIKTRGQQVTLRCSPKSGHDTVSWYQQALGQGPQFIFQYYEEEERQRGNFPDRFSGHQFPNYSSELNVNALLLGDSALYLCASSRLGTSYNEQFFGPGTRLTVL.